The next 19 T cell receptor beta chains were all read from a single sample in a study of regulatory T cells in long-lasting Graves disease. For TCR beta, libraries came from iRepertoire HTBI primers and Arm-PCR of CDR3 regions. TCRdb re-called the multiplex PCR reads through MiXCR, storing one row per CDR3 protein. The sample lists about 470,000 distinct CDR3 sequences; roughly 20% were seen once. As for time point: persistent/refractory GD, antithyroid drugs over 5 years with positive TRAb. Scientists built the TCR library using RNA that was extracted from PBMCs. This specimen was peripheral blood mononuclear cells (PBMCs), taken when the disease was refractory, from a patient treated with antithyroid drugs. Source of these receptors: a female donor with Graves disease.

This clonotype appeared many times. The chain uses TRBV3-1 and TRBJ1-1; D uncertain. CDR1 is LGHDT and CDR2 is YNNKEL in the germline V gene (reference sequence). The CDR3 consists of 12 residues. V lost 4 bases and J 6 bases, leaving 9 bases between the germline ends. CDR3 DNA sequence: TGTGCCAGCAGCCTCATGGACGCTGAAGCTTTCTTT. Encoded protein: CASSLMDAEAFF. Full variable domain (rest looked up from reference TRBV3-1 and TRBJ1-1): DTAVSQTPKYLVTQMGNDKSIKCEQNLGHDTMYWYKQDSKKFLKIMFSYNNKELIINETVPNRFSPKSPDKAHLNLHINSLELGDSAVYFCASSLMDAEAFFGQGTRLTVV.

This clonotype has a count of ten or more. The chain couples TRBV20-1 to TRBJ1-1; no firm D call. There are 14 residues in the CDR3. The germline V gene encodes CDR1 DFQATT and CDR2 SNEGSKA (reference sequence). Trimming took 1 base from V and 1 from J, leaving 10 bases between them. In DNA form, the CDR3 reads TGCAGTGCTAGAGCTGACACCGAGAACACTGAAGCTTTCTTT. Its translation: CSARADTENTEAFF.

This clonotype has only a few counts. V gene TRBV9 combines with J gene TRBJ1-1; the D is unclear. The CDR3 has 12 amino acids. Germline values: CDR1 SGDLS, CDR2 YYNGEE. Trimming pared 0 bases from V and 7 bases from J, leaving 7 bases between. The CDR3 nucleotides are TGTGCCAGCAGCGTAGGACCTGGTGAAGCTTTCTTT. This gives the protein CASSVGPGEAFF.

Concerning this clonotype itself: Given the absence of the conserved phenylalanine or tryptophan at the CDR3 end, a read error is likely. The V and J genes are TRBV24-1 and TRBJ2-7; perhaps TRBD2 as D (6 bases). The CDR3 runs to 13 residues. Germline V gene lookup returns CDR1 KGHDR and CDR2 SFDVKD. V was cut by 5 bases and J by 1 base, with 8 bases left in between. CDR3 coding DNA: TGTGCCACCAGTGGTGCGGGGTCCTACGAGCAGTACCTC. It specifies CATSGAGSYEQYL.

This clonotype was seen many times. The genes are TRBV28 and TRBJ2-5; 7 bases map to TRBD2. CDR3 length: 15 residues. Germline CDR1 reads MDHEN; CDR2 reads SYDVKM. The ends lost 5 bases at V and 2 bases at J; junction bases unmatched: 8. The CDR3 loop reads CASSTRRESQETQYF. CDR3 nucleotide sequence: TGTGCCAGCAGTACAAGGCGGGAGAGTCAAGAGACCCAGTACTTC.

This clonotype was observed many times. V is TRBV28 and J is TRBJ1-6; no firm D call. This CDR3 region has 14 residues. The germline gives CDR1 MDHEN, CDR2 SYDVKM. V was clipped by 3 bases and J by 8 bases, with 11 bases between them. The CDR3 DNA sequence: TGTGCCAGCAGTTTTATTAGGGATCATTCACCCCTCCACTTT. Translated: CASSFIRDHSPLHF.

In this sample, this clonotype turned up a few times. This chain uses TRBV4-1 with TRBJ2-7; no clear D gene. The V gene's germline CDR1 is MGHRA and CDR2 YSYEKL. This CDR3 has 15 amino acids. V shed 1 base and J shed 3 bases, with 13 bases lying between them. CDR3 in amino acids: CASSQAPPELYEQYF. The DNA for the CDR3 is TGCGCCAGCAGCCAAGCACCCCCGGAACTCTACGAGCAGTACTTC.

The table lists this clonotype with many counts. The rearrangement uses TRBV11-2 and TRBJ2-4; unclear D gene. Germline loops: CDR1 SGHAT, CDR2 FQNNGV. The CDR3 has 14 amino acids. The V end lost 3 bases, the J end lost 1 base, and 7 bases lay between the germline ends. The CDR3 coding sequence is TGTGCCAGCAGCTTGACTTTGGCCAAAAACATTCAGTACTTC. It yields the protein CASSLTLAKNIQYF.

The table lists this clonotype with many counts. The chain is built from TRBV11-2 and TRBJ1-4; 7 bases agree with TRBD1. J lost 8 bases, V lost 5 bases, and 11 bases had no gene match. The CDR3 is made up of 15 amino acids. Germline CDR1 reads SGHAT; CDR2 reads FQNNGV. For the CDR3, the DNA is TGTGCCAGCAGCCCGACAGGGAGCTTAACGGAAAAACTGTTTTTT. Amino acids: CASSPTGSLTEKLFF. Combining the CDR3 with reference TRBV11-2 and TRBJ1-4 gives the whole variable domain EAGVAQSPRYKIIEKRQSVAFWCNPISGHATLYWYQQILGQGPKLLIQFQNNGVVDDSQLPKDRFSAERLKGVDSTLKIQPAKLEDSAVYLCASSPTGSLTEKLFFGSGTQLSVL.

This clonotype was detected a few times. This chain uses TRBV3-1 with TRBJ2-7; weak D call: TRBD2 (6 bases). Trimming shortened V by 11 bases and J by 2 bases, and 13 bases separated the two germline ends. Germline CDR1 LGHDT, CDR2 YNNKEL (reference sequence). The CDR3 has 12 amino acids. CDR3 nucleotide sequence: TGTGCCTCCCGGGGGAACACCTACGAGCAGTACTTC. This encodes CASRGNTYEQYF.

Ten or more counts support this clonotype. The rearrangement joins TRBV2 to TRBJ2-7, with 8 bases aligning to TRBD1. The V gene end was trimmed by 5 bases and the J gene end by 4 bases; junction bases not matched to a gene: 7. Germline-derived CDR1 and CDR2 are SNHLY and FYNNEI. The CDR3 is 14 residues long. The chain's CDR3 is CASSRTGPRYEQYF. The CDR3 DNA sequence: TGTGCCAGCAGTCGGACAGGGCCCAGGTACGAGCAGTACTTC. Looking up the rest from reference TRBV2 and TRBJ2-7 gives the full variable domain: EPEVTQTPSHQVTQMGQEVILRCVPISNHLYFYWYRQILGQKVEFLVSFYNNEISEKSEIFDDQFSVERPDGSNFTLKIRSTKLEDSAMYFCASSRTGPRYEQYFGPGTRLTVT.

This clonotype was detected many times. The rearrangement links TRBV28 to TRBJ2-7; 8 nucleotides agree with TRBD2. Germline V gene data show CDR1 as MDHEN and CDR2 as SYDVKM. After removal of 3 bases from V and 3 bases from J, the junction contained 7 bases not matched to a gene. The CDR3 spans 15 residues. The CDR3 nucleotides are TGTGCCAGCAGTTTGGCGGGACTAGGCCTCTACGAGCAGTACTTC. Translation gives CASSLAGLGLYEQYF.

This clonotype was observed at least ten times. J is TRBJ2-7 and V is TRBV2; 9 positions agree with TRBD1. Germline V gene lookup returns CDR1 SNHLY and CDR2 FYNNEI. After removal of 0 bases from V and 5 bases from J, the junction contained 5 bases not matched to a gene. The CDR3 is 15 residues long. In DNA, the CDR3 is TGTGCCAGCAGTGAAGCTGGGACAGGGCGGGACGAGCAGTACTTC. It encodes CASSEAGTGRDEQYF. Full variable domain (remainder filled in from reference TRBV2 and TRBJ2-7): EPEVTQTPSHQVTQMGQEVILRCVPISNHLYFYWYRQILGQKVEFLVSFYNNEISEKSEIFDDQFSVERPDGSNFTLKIRSTKLEDSAMYFCASSEAGTGRDEQYFGPGTRLTVT.

This clonotype occurred a few times. The V and J genes are TRBV19 and TRBJ2-5, with D possibly TRBD1 on 6 matching bases. This CDR3 is built from 15 residues. The germline V and J ends were trimmed by 5 bases and 4 bases, with 17 bases remaining between them. CDR1 LNHDA and CDR2 SQIVND come from the germline V gene (reference sequence). The CDR3, as DNA: TGTGCCAGTAGTGTACTACAGGGTGGCCGAGAGACCCAGTACTTC. It codes for CASSVLQGGRETQYF.

This rearrangement joins TRBV19 to TRBJ2-7; D may be TRBD1 (6 bases). The ends were cut back, 2 bases at V and 5 bases at J, with 10 bases in the middle. The CDR3 has 13 amino acids. From germline, CDR1 is LNHDA and CDR2 SQIVND (reference sequence). CDR3 in amino acids: CASSISGANEQYF. The CDR3 DNA follows: TGTGCCAGTAGTATATCAGGGGCCAACGAGCAGTACTTC.

This chain's CDR3 is CASSIRTVTPGANVLTF. CDR3 nucleotide sequence: TGTGCCAGCTCCATTCGGACAGTAACCCCTGGGGCCAACGTCCTGACTTTC. The V and J genes are TRBV6-1 and TRBJ2-6; TRBD1 is a possible D gene (6 bases). Trimming took off 8 bases at V and 2 bases at J, with 19 bases between the two ends. Per the germline V gene, CDR1 is MNHNS and CDR2 is SASEGT. The CDR3 length is 17 residues.

This clonotype occurred many times. The chain uses TRBV13 and TRBJ1-1; 7 bases fit TRBD1. Germline-derived CDR1 and CDR2 are PRHDT and FYEKMQ (reference sequence). CDR3 length: 14 amino acids. After removal of 8 bases from V and 0 bases from J, the junction contained 6 bases not matched to a gene. CDR3 nucleotide sequence: TGTGCCAGCGCGAACAGGGGTATGAACACTGAAGCTTTCTTT. Its translation: CASANRGMNTEAFF.

This clonotype was seen many times. This chain links TRBV5-1 with TRBJ2-7; no firm D call. V was shortened by 4 bases and J by 2 bases, with 10 bases between the two germline ends. Germline V gene sequence: CDR1 SGHRS, CDR2 YFSETQ. The CDR3 has 13 residues. CDR3 nucleotides: TGCGCCAGCAGCCCTGGGGTCCCCTACGAGCAGTACTTC. This codes for CASSPGVPYEQYF.

This clonotype was observed at least ten times. The chain carries TRBV2 and TRBJ2-2, with D perhaps TRBD1 (6 bases). Germline CDR1 reads SNHLY; CDR2 reads FYNNEI. Trimming removed 6 bases at V and 0 bases at J, with 11 bases between. The CDR3 consists of 15 residues. The CDR3 sequence is CASSVRGTNTGELFF. The CDR3 DNA is TGTGCCAGCAGCGTCAGGGGTACGAACACCGGGGAGCTGTTTTTT.